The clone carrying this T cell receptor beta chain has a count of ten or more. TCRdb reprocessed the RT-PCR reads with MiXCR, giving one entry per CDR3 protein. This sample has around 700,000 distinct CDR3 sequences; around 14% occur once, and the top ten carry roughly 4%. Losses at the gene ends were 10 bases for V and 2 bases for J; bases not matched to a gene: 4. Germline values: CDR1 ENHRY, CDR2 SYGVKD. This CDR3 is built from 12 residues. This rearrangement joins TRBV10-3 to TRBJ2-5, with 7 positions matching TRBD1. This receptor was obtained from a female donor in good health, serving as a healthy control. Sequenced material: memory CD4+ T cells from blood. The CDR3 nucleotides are TGTGCCACTGCAGGGGGACAAGAGACCCAGTACTTC. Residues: CATAGGQETQYF.